This T cell receptor beta chain comes out of a study of blood T cell repertoires in COVID-19. CDR1 and CDR2 from the germline V gene are MNHEY and SMNVEV (reference sequence). V lost 5 bases to trimming and J lost 4 bases; unmatched junction nucleotides: 7. The CDR3 covers 16 residues. Sequenced by immunoSEQ multiplex PCR; TCRdb stores in-frame clones only, minus some. The data show approximately 150,000 clones, approximately 88% seen once. Material for sequencing was peripheral blood. This sequence originates from a woman in her 50s with acute or convalescent COVID-19. The chain has TRBV27 and TRBJ2-1, with TRBD2 matching over 11 bases. The CDR3 loop is CASSGSSGGPYNEQFF. The CDR3 nucleotides read TGTGCCAGCAGTGGGTCTAGCGGGGGGCCGTACAATGAGCAGTTCTTC.